The clone carrying this T cell receptor (beta chain) occurred many times. As yet, its antigen is unknown. The sample is drawn from a study of CD8 T cells in ankylosing spondylitis. TCRdb re-called the 5' RACE reads through MiXCR, storing one row per CDR3 protein. The sample has some 250,000 distinct CDR3 sequences, roughly 10% seen once. Study findings and constraints: A subset of motif variants has previously been described in the synovial fluid and blood of reactive arthritis.

The receptor was derived from a male donor with ankylosing spondylitis or in good health (not recorded which). Input material: blood, either unsorted or a sorted T cell fraction (not recorded which).

As DNA, the CDR3 is TGCGCCACCCGACAGGAGTTGAACACTGAAGCTTTCTTT. Encoded protein: CATRQELNTEAFF. The rearrangement uses TRBV5-1 and TRBJ1-1, with a tentative D call TRBD1 (6 bases). Trimming pared 9 bases from V and 0 bases from J, leaving 12 bases between. The germline V gene encodes CDR1 SGHRS and CDR2 YFSETQ. The CDR3 consists of 13 residues. The full variable domain, rest sourced from reference TRBV5-1 and TRBJ1-1, is KAGVTQTPRYLIKTRGQQVTLSCSPISGHRSVSWYQQTPGQGLQFLFEYFSETQRNKGNFPGRFSGRQFSNSRSEMNVSTLELGDSALYLCATRQELNTEAFFGQGTRLTVV.